This T cell receptor (beta chain) was documented in a study of beta chain features in type 1 diabetes. The authors reverse transcribed all of the isolated RNA, so sequencing captured expressed TCRB transcripts. Average reads for naive, central memory and regulatory T cell samples were 3.5 million to 4.5 million. The table came from immunoSEQ multiplex PCR; TCRdb's copy has only in-frame clones and leaves some out. There are approximately 23,000 clones in the sample; more than 60% occur only once, and 2.2% lies in the top ten. Whole-study results and caveats: The study found moderately but significantly shorter TCRB CDR3s in all four CD4+ subsets of Type 1 diabetes patients. The naive, central memory and Treg TCRB repertoires looked more alike in patients than they did in healthy donors.

From germline, CDR1 is SGHNT and CDR2 YENEEA. Germline trimming cut 5 bases from V and 3 bases from J; bases unmatched to any gene: 13. The CDR3 loop spans 16 amino acids. Comments on this clone: Its antigen is as yet unknown.

The rearrangement uses TRBV11-3 and TRBJ2-7; TRBD1 matches at 7 bases. The sequenced material came from Tregs from blood. The sequence came from a woman in her thirties or forties in good health. The CDR3 nucleotides are TGTGCCAGCAGCAAACGAGGTGGCAGGGGGTACTACGAGCAGTACTTC. Amino acid sequence: CASSKRGGRGYYEQYF.